The 21 T cell receptor beta chains given below trace back to one sample, sequenced in a study of vaccination and CD4 T cells after COVID-19. MiXCR, applied by TCRdb to the PCR reads, yields one record per CDR3 protein. Of some 25,000 distinct CDR3 sequences listed, 45% to 55% were seen once; the top ten hold about 0.95%. This specimen consisted of CD4+ T cells from blood, obtained before SARS-CoV-2 vaccination. The receptors shown here come from a human donor who had recovered from COVID-19.

This chain joins TRBV2 and TRBJ2-1, with D maybe TRBD2 (6 bases). The germline V and J ends were trimmed by 3 bases and 0 bases, with 9 bases remaining between them. In germline, CDR1 is SNHLY, CDR2 FYNNEI. CDR3 size: 15 residues. DNA of the CDR3: TGTGCCAGCAGTGATTTGGGAGGCTCCTACAATGAGCAGTTCTTC. This codes for CASSDLGGSYNEQFF.

This clonotype was seen once. The rearrangement links TRBV6-2 or TRBV6-3 to TRBJ2-1, with 7 bases that match TRBD2. J gave up 5 bases and V 3 bases, and 4 bases lay outside the gene matches. The CDR3 has 14 amino acids. In germline, CDR1 is MNHEY, CDR2 SVGEGT. CDR3 DNA: TGTGCCAGCAGTTATACTAGCGTGGACAATGAGCAGTTCTTC. Amino acid sequence: CASSYTSVDNEQFF.

The chain uses TRBV7-6 and TRBJ2-3; D remains unclear. Trimming removed 2 bases from V and 2 bases from J, with 14 bases in between. Germline assignment: CDR1 SGHVS and CDR2 FNYEAQ. The CDR3 is 16 residues long. The CDR3 region is CASSLSAIGYTDTQYF. Here the CDR3 DNA reads TGTGCCAGCAGCTTATCCGCCATTGGGTACACAGATACGCAGTATTTT.

A few counts support this clonotype. The V call is TRBV6-1, the J call TRBJ1-6; maybe TRBD1 (5 bases). V was trimmed by 10 bases and J by 8 bases, leaving 12 bases between them. The germline V gene has CDR1 MNHNS and CDR2 SASEGT. The CDR3 loop spans 12 amino acids. The chain's CDR3 is CATRRGDSPLHF. The CDR3 nucleotides are TGTGCCACCCGGAGGGGAGATTCACCCCTCCACTTT.

This clonotype was observed a single time. The chain couples TRBV6-5 to TRBJ2-1; 7 bases fit TRBD1. CDR1 is MNHEY, CDR2 SVGAGI, per germline. V lost 0 bases, J lost 6 bases, and 2 bases stayed unmatched. CDR3 length: 14 residues. The CDR3 region has the DNA TGTGCCAGCAGTTACTCGGGGACAGTCAATGAGCAGTTCTTC. This gives the protein CASSYSGTVNEQFF.

The chain carries TRBV20-1 and TRBJ2-4; the D call may be TRBD1 or TRBD2 (5 bases each). CDR1 DFQATT and CDR2 SNEGSKA come from the germline V gene (reference sequence). The CDR3 runs 13 residues. V lost 5 bases and J lost 6, with 14 bases in between. DNA for the CDR3: TGCAGTGCTGGTTCGGGACCAATAAACATTCAGTACTTC. Its translation: CSAGSGPINIQYF.

This clonotype was counted only a few times. The chain is built from TRBV6-1 and TRBJ2-4, with D unresolved. Germline V gene sequence: CDR1 MNHNS, CDR2 SASEGT. Trimming took 5 bases from V and 6 from J, leaving 11 bases between them. There are 13 residues in the CDR3. DNA for the CDR3: TGTGCCAGCAGTAACGGTCCTGGAAACATTCAGTACTTC. Protein: CASSNGPGNIQYF.

J is TRBJ2-2 and V is TRBV7-2; 12 bases fit TRBD2. Germline V gene data show CDR1 as SGHTA and CDR2 as FQGNSA. Trimming at V came to 0 bases and at J to 7 bases, leaving 6 bases not matched to a gene. This CDR3 contains 17 residues. CDR3 nucleotides: TGTGCCAGCAGCTTAGCGGGACTAGCGGGTGGGGGCGGGGAGCTGTTTTTT. Residues: CASSLAGLAGGGGELFF. The full variable domain, its missing parts supplied by reference TRBV7-2 and TRBJ2-2, is GAGVSQSPSNKVTEKGKDVELRCDPISGHTALYWYRQSLGQGLEFLIYFQGNSAPDKSGLPSDRFSAERTGGSVSTLTIQRTQQEDSAVYLCASSLAGLAGGGGELFFGEGSRLTVL.

This clonotype was picked up one time. The rearrangement joins TRBV7-8 to TRBJ1-2; the D gene is possibly TRBD1 (5 bases). The CDR3 consists of 11 residues. Trimming pared 5 bases from V and 13 bases from J, leaving 14 bases between. Germline CDR1 SGHVS, CDR2 FQNEAQ. CDR3 bases: TGTGCCAGCAGCACCATGGGGGGGTGCACCTTC. Its translation is CASSTMGGCTF.

V and J are TRBV5-1 and TRBJ2-7; possibly TRBD2 for D (6 bases). Germline assignment: CDR1 SGHRS and CDR2 YFSETQ. The V end was cut by 0 bases, the J end by 3 bases, with 19 bases between. This CDR3 has 17 amino acids. CDR3 nucleotide sequence: TGCGCCAGCAGCTTGGGACGAACTAGCACCCGGAACTACGAGCAGTACTTC. As protein: CASSLGRTSTRNYEQYF.

The chain joins TRBV28 to TRBJ2-2, with TRBD2 identical over 12 bases. The ends lost 5 bases at V and 4 bases at J; junction bases unmatched: 14. The CDR3 has 19 amino acids. Per the germline V gene, CDR1 is MDHEN and CDR2 is SYDVKM. The CDR3 is CASSPLLAGGVVVTGELFF. Here the CDR3 DNA reads TGTGCCAGCAGTCCCCTCCTAGCGGGAGGGGTTGTGGTCACCGGGGAGCTGTTTTTT.

The rearrangement links TRBV20-1 to TRBJ2-7; 10 bases line up with TRBD2. Germline values: CDR1 DFQATT, CDR2 SNEGSKA (reference sequence). The CDR3 has 13 residues. The junction had 5 bases not matched to a gene; V was cut back by 3 bases and J by 6 bases. CDR3 loop: CSASRLAGVEQYF. In nucleotides, the CDR3 is TGCAGTGCTAGCAGGCTAGCGGGAGTCGAGCAGTACTTC.

This chain uses TRBV20-1 with TRBJ2-7; the match to TRBD2 covers 8 bases. From germline, CDR1 is DFQATT and CDR2 SNEGSKA (reference sequence). CDR3 length equals 14 residues. J lost 2 bases, V lost 1 base, and 4 bases had no gene match. The CDR3, as DNA: TGCAGTGCTAGAGTACGGGAGGGCCCCTACGAGCAGTACTTC. Translated, it gives CSARVREGPYEQYF.

CDR3: CATSESVDYFRQYF. CDR3 in DNA: TGTGCCACCAGTGAATCTGTCGACTATTTTCGGCAGTATTTT. The chain combines TRBV24-1 with TRBJ2-3, with D possibly TRBD2 on 5 matching bases. Germline CDR1 is KGHDR and CDR2 is SFDVKD. V dropped 4 bases and J dropped 11 bases, with 18 bases sitting between them. The CDR3 length is 14 residues.

The rearrangement uses TRBV11-2 and TRBJ2-1; D tentatively fits TRBD1 or TRBD2 (5 bases each). Germline CDR1 and CDR2: SGHAT and FQNNGV. The CDR3 sequence is 15 residues long. The ends were cut back, 4 bases at V and 7 bases at J, with 17 bases in the middle. CDR3 loop: CASSSRGMAPNEQFF. The CDR3 nucleotides are TGTGCCAGCAGCTCGAGGGGTATGGCGCCAAATGAGCAGTTCTTC.

V is TRBV6-2 or TRBV6-3 and J is TRBJ2-3; the D gene is possibly TRBD2 (5 bases). This CDR3 has 14 amino acids. V shed 2 bases and J shed 10 bases, with 16 bases lying between them. CDR1 is MNHEY, CDR2 SVGEGT, per germline. Here the CDR3 DNA reads TGTGCCAGCAGTTACACTACCAGACTAATCGCGCAGTATTTT. Its protein product is CASSYTTRLIAQYF.

The chain joins TRBV14 to TRBJ2-3; 8 bases line up with TRBD2. V was clipped by 4 bases and J by 1 base; unmatched bases: 7. CDR1 is SGHDN and CDR2 is FVKESK in the germline V gene. There are 16 residues in the CDR3. This CDR3 is CASSLRPGGGTDTQYF. Written as DNA, the CDR3 is TGTGCCAGCAGCCTCCGCCCGGGAGGGGGCACAGATACGCAGTATTTT.

V is TRBV11-1 and J is TRBJ2-3; D is unresolved. Germline values: CDR1 SGHAT, CDR2 FQDESV (reference sequence). CDR3 size: 15 residues. V was trimmed by 5 bases and J by 2 bases, leaving 14 bases between them. CDR3 coding DNA: TGTGCCAGCAGCCAAATGGATAGGTACACAGATACGCAGTATTTT. Translation gives CASSQMDRYTDTQYF.

V and J are TRBV6-5 and TRBJ2-6; D remains unclear. This CDR3 has 22 amino acids. V was pared by 0 bases and J by 0 bases, with 24 bases between. Germline CDR1 reads MNHEY; CDR2 reads SVGAGI. Here the CDR3 reads CASSYSVDGTARLDSGANVLTF. The CDR3 DNA is TGTGCCAGCAGTTACTCAGTTGATGGAACGGCACGGTTGGACTCTGGGGCCAACGTCCTGACTTTC.

This clonotype was seen only a few times. V and J are TRBV7-3 and TRBJ2-1; TRBD1 agrees at 8 bases. Trimming cost V 4 bases and J 4 bases; bases outside gene matches: 6. The CDR3 is 15 residues long. CDR1 is SGHTA, CDR2 FQGTGA, per germline. Here the CDR3 DNA reads TGTGCCAGCAGCTCCAGACAGGGGACGTACAATGAGCAGTTCTTC. Amino acid sequence: CASSSRQGTYNEQFF.

The chain's CDR3 is CASSLALGQGHSSGANVLTF. The CDR3, as DNA: TGTGCCAGCAGCTTAGCCCTTGGACAGGGGCACAGCTCTGGGGCCAACGTCCTGACTTTC. The gene calls are TRBV7-8 and TRBJ2-6; 9 bases line up with TRBD1. The CDR3 has 20 amino acids. Trimming took 0 bases from V and 0 from J; bases not matched to a gene: 9. The germline V gene has CDR1 SGHVS and CDR2 FQNEAQ.